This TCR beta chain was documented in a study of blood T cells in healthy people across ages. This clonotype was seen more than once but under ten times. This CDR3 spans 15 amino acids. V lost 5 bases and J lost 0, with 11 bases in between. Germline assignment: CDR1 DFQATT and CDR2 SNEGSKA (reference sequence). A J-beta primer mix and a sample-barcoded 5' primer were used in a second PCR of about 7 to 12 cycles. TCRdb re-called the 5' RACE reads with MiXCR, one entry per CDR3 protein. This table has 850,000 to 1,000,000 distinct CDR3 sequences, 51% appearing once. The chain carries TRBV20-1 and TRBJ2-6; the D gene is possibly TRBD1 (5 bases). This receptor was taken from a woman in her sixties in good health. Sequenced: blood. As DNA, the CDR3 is TGCAGTGCTCCTACAGGATTCTCTGGGGCCAACGTCCTGACTTTC. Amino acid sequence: CSAPTGFSGANVLTF.